The 30 T cell receptor beta chains listed next were all sequenced from one sample in a study of blood T cell repertoires in COVID-19. Some clones are missing from TCRdb's copy, which holds only in-frame ones; the method was immunoSEQ multiplex PCR. The sample has hundreds of thousands of clones, roughly four fifths seen once. The specimen sequenced was peripheral blood. The receptors originated from a woman older than 75 with COVID-19, enrolled during active disease.

In this sample, this clone turned up a few times. This chain connects TRBV19 to TRBJ1-1, with D tentatively TRBD1 (5 bases). V lost 10 bases and J lost 4, with 16 bases in between. The CDR3 totals 13 residues. The germline gives CDR1 LNHDA, CDR2 SQIVND (reference sequence). CDR3 nucleotides: TGTGCCACCGGCGGCAGGGCGAGCACTGAAGCTTTCTTT. Translating it yields CATGGRASTEAFF.

V and J are TRBV5-6 and TRBJ1-1; 7 nucleotides agree with TRBD1. J gave up 0 bases and V 4 bases, and 12 bases lay outside the gene matches. CDR1 and CDR2 from the germline V gene are SGHDT and YYEEEE. The CDR3 extends over 17 amino acids. The DNA of the CDR3 is TGTGCCAGCAGCCCCTCCTGGTCAGGGGGAATGAACACTGAAGCTTTCTTT. Translation gives CASSPSWSGGMNTEAFF.

The CDR3 sequence is CASSSSGYAADTQYF. The DNA of the CDR3 is TGTGCCAGTAGTTCTAGCGGGTATGCCGCAGATACGCAGTATTTT. This chain joins TRBV19 and TRBJ2-3; 8 nucleotides align to TRBD2. The CDR3 runs to 15 residues. The V gene end was trimmed by 5 bases and the J gene end by 4 bases; junction bases not matched to a gene: 8. The germline gives CDR1 LNHDA, CDR2 SQIVND (reference sequence).

The chain employs TRBV6-5 and TRBJ1-4, with 7 positions matching TRBD1. CDR1 is MNHEY and CDR2 is SVGAGI in the germline V gene. Trimming removed 7 bases from V and 7 bases from J; junction bases left unmatched: 3. This CDR3 is built from 12 residues. The CDR3 sequence: CASTDRTEKLFF. CDR3 in DNA: TGTGCCAGCACGGACAGGACTGAAAAACTGTTTTTT.

Comments on this clone: Different DNA sequences within this sample yield the same CDR3. The CDR3 nucleotides are TGTGCCAGCAGTCTAGAGACAGGTTCTAACTATGGCTACACCTTC. This sequence encodes CASSLETGSNYGYTF. This chain uses TRBV27 with TRBJ1-2, with D perhaps matching TRBD1 (6 bases). Germline V gene lookup returns CDR1 MNHEY and CDR2 SMNVEV (reference sequence). The V gene lost 5 bases and the J gene lost 0 bases, with 13 bases spanning the gap. The CDR3 totals 15 residues.

The chain carries TRBV15 and TRBJ2-5; D might be TRBD1 (5 bases). Trimming removed 0 bases at V and 4 bases at J, with 9 bases between. Germline CDR1 is LNHNV and CDR2 is YYDKDF (reference sequence). CDR3 length equals 14 residues. CDR3 DNA: TGTGCCACCAGCAGAGATAGGGGTGCAGAGACCCAGTACTTC. It encodes CATSRDRGAETQYF. The full variable domain, completed using reference TRBV15 and TRBJ2-5, is DAMVIQNPRYQVTQFGKPVTLSCSQTLNHNVMYWYQQKSSQAPKLLFHYYDKDFNNEADTPDNFQSRRPNTSFCFLDIRSPGLGDTAMYLCATSRDRGAETQYFGPGTRLLVL.

The chain employs TRBV2 and TRBJ1-6, with TRBD1 matching 8 bases. J was trimmed by 9 bases and V by 6 bases; bases with no gene match: 13. Germline V gene data show CDR1 as SNHLY and CDR2 as FYNNEI. CDR3 length: 16 residues. The CDR3 bases are TGTGCCAGCAGGGAGACAGGGGCAAGAGTGGGTTCACCCCTCCACTTT. It encodes CASRETGARVGSPLHF.

The rearrangement uses TRBV10-3 and TRBJ2-7; TRBD1 is a possible D gene (6 bases). CDR1 and CDR2 from the germline V gene are ENHRY and SYGVKD. The CDR3 runs to 14 residues. V lost 8 bases and J lost 6, with 20 bases in between. The chain's CDR3 is CAIGRQDYSREQYF. DNA of the CDR3: TGTGCCATCGGGAGACAGGATTATTCGCGCGAGCAGTACTTC.

This chain uses TRBV5-1 with TRBJ2-5, with D perhaps matching TRBD1 (5 bases). This CDR3 spans 19 amino acids. Per the germline V gene, CDR1 is SGHRS and CDR2 is YFSETQ. Trimming removed 0 bases at V and 2 bases at J, with 23 bases between. The CDR3 reads CASSLDRPGLIKVQETQYF. CDR3 in DNA: TGCGCCAGCAGCTTGGACAGGCCCGGCTTAATCAAAGTACAAGAGACCCAGTACTTC.

The V gene is TRBV12-5, the J gene TRBJ2-1; 10 positions agree with TRBD2. This CDR3 is 15 amino acids long. In germline, CDR1 is LGHNT, CDR2 FRNRAP. Losses at the gene ends were 0 bases for V and 7 bases for J; bases not matched to a gene: 3. CDR3 amino acids: CASGLVAGGVNEQFF. The CDR3 region has the DNA TGTGCTAGTGGTTTGGTAGCGGGAGGGGTAAATGAGCAGTTCTTC. Full variable domain (missing parts from reference TRBV12-5 and TRBJ2-1): DARVTQTPRHKVTEMGQEVTMRCQPILGHNTVFWYRQTMMQGLELLAYFRNRAPLDDSGMPKDRFSAEMPDATLATLKIQPSEPRDSAVYFCASGLVAGGVNEQFFGPGTRLTVL.

The genes are TRBV28 and TRBJ1-5; unclear D gene. V was trimmed by 5 bases and J by 0 bases, leaving 20 bases between them. Germline assignment: CDR1 MDHEN and CDR2 SYDVKM. This CDR3 has 18 amino acids. CDR3 DNA: TGTGCCAGCAGTAACACGTTATTAGCAGAGTATAGCAATCAGCCCCAGCATTTT. Amino acids: CASSNTLLAEYSNQPQHF.

The CDR3 region is CASSSGTVSTNEKLFF. The CDR3, as DNA: TGCGCCAGCAGCTCCGGGACAGTTTCAACTAATGAAAAACTGTTTTTT. V gene TRBV5-1 combines with J gene TRBJ1-4, with 7 bases identical to TRBD1. Germline V gene lookup returns CDR1 SGHRS and CDR2 YFSETQ. The CDR3 is 16 amino acids. J lost 0 bases, V lost 3 bases, and 5 bases had no gene match.

V and J are TRBV10-3 and TRBJ2-3; TRBD2 matches at 12 bases. V was pared by 8 bases and J by 6 bases, with 9 bases of the junction left unmatched. The CDR3 is 15 residues long. CDR1 is ENHRY, CDR2 SYGVKD, per germline. CDR3 protein: CAIDLAGGRGDTQYF. CDR3 DNA sequence: TGTGCCATCGACCTAGCGGGAGGGCGTGGGGATACGCAGTATTTT.

This clone is a singleton in its sample. The genes are TRBV9 and TRBJ1-4, with D perhaps matching TRBD1 (5 bases). Germline V CDR1 and CDR2: SGDLS, YYNGEE. Trimming left V 0 bases short and J 6 bases short, with 9 bases between. This CDR3 has 14 amino acids. The CDR3 sequence: CASSVGGGDEKLFF. In DNA, the CDR3 is TGTGCCAGCAGCGTAGGAGGAGGGGATGAAAAACTGTTTTTT.

The V gene is TRBV6-6, the J gene TRBJ1-6; 9 nucleotides agree with TRBD1. J was trimmed by 7 bases and V by 4 bases; bases with no gene match: 2. CDR1 and CDR2 from the germline V gene are MNHNY and SVGAGI (reference sequence). The CDR3 is 14 residues long. The CDR3 coding sequence is TGTGCCAGCAGTTTTGGACAGGGGAATTCACCCCTCCACTTT. Its protein product is CASSFGQGNSPLHF.

The table lists this clone with a count of one. The rearrangement links TRBV27 to TRBJ2-1; 7 bases are shared with TRBD2. The trim removed 2 bases at V and 4 bases at J, leaving 5 bases unmatched. Germline V gene sequence: CDR1 MNHEY, CDR2 SMNVEV (reference sequence). CDR3 length equals 15 residues. The CDR3, as DNA: TGTGCCAGCAGTTTAAGACTAGCCACGTACAATGAGCAGTTCTTC. Translation gives CASSLRLATYNEQFF.

The V call is TRBV3-1 (or the pseudogene TRBV3-2), the J call TRBJ1-2; D is perhaps TRBD1 (6 bases). CDR3 length: 15 residues. Per the germline V gene, CDR1 is LGHDT and CDR2 is YNNKEL (reference sequence). V lost 0 bases and J lost 6, with 14 bases in between. The chain's CDR3 is CASSQDAGGWNGYTF. The CDR3 DNA reads as TGTGCCAGCAGCCAAGATGCGGGGGGCTGGAATGGCTACACCTTC.

The table lists this clone with a count of one. This chain uses TRBV2 with TRBJ1-1; D perhaps matches TRBD1 (6 bases). Deletions cut 6 bases from V and 0 bases from J, with 11 bases between. The V gene's germline CDR1 is SNHLY and CDR2 FYNNEI. CDR3 length: 14 residues. This CDR3 is CASRGQLLNTEAFF. The CDR3 region has the DNA TGTGCCAGCAGAGGACAGCTCTTGAACACTGAAGCTTTCTTT.

The genes are TRBV9 and TRBJ2-3; 11 bases fit TRBD2. This CDR3 has 16 residues. Germline CDR1 SGDLS, CDR2 YYNGEE. The V segment lost 0 bases and the J segment 8 bases; nucleotides outside the gene matches: 8. CDR3 region: CASSVGLAGGMGTQYF. DNA for the CDR3: TGTGCCAGCAGCGTAGGGCTAGCGGGGGGAATGGGTACGCAGTATTTT. The full variable domain, in which reference TRBV9 and TRBJ2-3 provide the parts outside the CDR3, is DSGVTQTPKHLITATGQRVTLRCSPRSGDLSVYWYQQSLDQGLQFLIQYYNGEERAKGNILERFSAQQFPDLHSELNLSSLELGDSALYFCASSVGLAGGMGTQYFGPGTRLTVL.

The chain links TRBV14 to TRBJ2-4; weak D call: TRBD2 (6 bases). The CDR3 covers 15 residues. V was pared by 8 bases and J by 1 base, with 15 bases between. From germline, CDR1 is SGHDN and CDR2 FVKESK. CDR3 region: CASSEAGRAKNIQYF. The CDR3 DNA sequence: TGTGCCAGCTCTGAGGCAGGGAGGGCCAAAAACATTCAGTACTTC. The full variable domain, its missing parts supplied by reference TRBV14 and TRBJ2-4, is EAGVTQFPSHSVIEKGQTVTLRCDPISGHDNLYWYRRVMGKEIKFLLHFVKESKQDESGMPNNRFLAERTGGTYSTLKVQPAELEDSGVYFCASSEAGRAKNIQYFGAGTRLSVL.

The chain is built from TRBV4-2 and TRBJ1-5; TRBD1 aligns across 8 bases. The CDR3 consists of 16 residues. Germline-derived CDR1 and CDR2 are LGHNA and YNFKEQ. V lost 3 bases, J lost 4 bases, and 8 bases stayed unmatched. The CDR3: CASSQATGGRNQPQHF. Written as DNA, the CDR3 is TGTGCCAGCAGCCAGGCTACAGGGGGTAGGAATCAGCCCCAGCATTTT.

The V call is TRBV23-1, the J call TRBJ2-7; D is unclear. TRBV23-1 is an ORF, and what it does is uncertain. The CDR3 loop spans 12 amino acids. V gave up 3 bases and J gave up 4 bases, with 7 bases separating them. This CDR3 reads CASSHRRYEQYF. The CDR3 DNA is TGCGCCAGCAGTCATCGGCGGTACGAGCAGTACTTC.

Turning to this clone: A much larger clonotype is one base distant, so this may be a read error. The genes are TRBV2 and TRBJ2-3, with TRBD2 matching over 9 bases. CDR1 SNHLY and CDR2 FYNNEI come from the germline V gene. This CDR3 spans 13 amino acids. V lost 4 bases and J lost 4; bases outside the gene matches: 0. DNA of the CDR3: TGTGCCAGCAGTGGCGGGAGGGCAGATACGCAGTATTTT. Translating gives CASSGGRADTQYF.

The rearrangement joins TRBV5-5 to TRBJ1-2; D uncertain. The CDR3 has 14 amino acids. The V gene lost 0 bases and the J gene lost 4 bases, with 10 bases spanning the gap. CDR1 SGHKS and CDR2 YYEKEE come from the germline V gene (reference sequence). CDR3: CASSLDVGSYGYTF. The CDR3 DNA is TGTGCCAGCAGCTTGGACGTTGGGAGCTATGGCTACACCTTC.

This chain uses TRBV7-2 with TRBJ2-6, with 12 bases matching TRBD1. After removal of 0 bases from V and 4 bases from J, the junction contained 10 bases not matched to a gene. Germline CDR1 reads SGHTA; CDR2 reads FQGNSA. This CDR3 comprises 20 residues. CDR3 sequence (DNA): TGTGCCAGCAGCTTAGCATTACTGGGACAGGGGGCGATCGGGGCCAACGTCCTGACTTTC. This encodes CASSLALLGQGAIGANVLTF.

The CDR3 loop is CASSKGQGAGETQYF. CDR3 DNA: TGTGCCAGCAGTAAAGGACAGGGGGCCGGGGAGACCCAGTACTTC. This rearrangement joins TRBV2 to TRBJ2-5; the match to TRBD1 covers 11 bases. V lost 5 bases and J lost 5; bases outside the gene matches: 7. Germline assignment: CDR1 SNHLY and CDR2 FYNNEI. The CDR3 has 15 amino acids.

J is TRBJ1-5 and V is TRBV10-2, with D maybe TRBD1 (5 bases). Germline V gives CDR1 WSHSY, CDR2 SAAADI. V dropped 1 base and J dropped 10 bases, with 11 bases sitting between them. This CDR3 has 13 residues. DNA for the CDR3: TGCGCCAGCAGTGAGTTAGGGGCCGGCCCCCAGCATTTT. This encodes CASSELGAGPQHF.

V gene TRBV6-4 combines with J gene TRBJ2-4; TRBD2 aligns across 13 bases. CDR3 size: 19 residues. J gave up 2 bases and V 3 bases, and 10 bases lay outside the gene matches. Per germline, CDR1 MRHNA and CDR2 SNTAGT. The CDR3 spells CASSDELAGGPASKNIQYF. The DNA of the CDR3 is TGTGCCAGCAGTGATGAACTAGCGGGGGGGCCGGCTTCCAAAAACATTCAGTACTTC.

J is TRBJ1-6 and V is TRBV30; 9 bases align to TRBD1. CDR3 size: 13 residues. With V trimmed by 2 bases and J by 11 bases, 4 bases remained unmatched. Per germline, CDR1 GTSNPN and CDR2 SVGIG (reference sequence). This CDR3 reads CAWSTGGITPLHF. DNA for the CDR3: TGTGCCTGGAGTACAGGGGGCATAACACCCCTCCACTTT.

For the CDR3, the DNA is TGTGCCAGCAGTTACTCGACAGGGAACACCGGGGAGCTGTTTTTT. As protein: CASSYSTGNTGELFF. This chain links TRBV6-5 with TRBJ2-2, with D tentatively TRBD1 (6 bases). Germline CDR1 is MNHEY and CDR2 is SVGAGI. This CDR3 has 15 amino acids. The ends were cut back, 0 bases at V and 1 base at J, with 6 bases in the middle.